The clone carrying this TCR beta chain showed up many times. Its target is not known. For TCRbeta, the library was prepared with unique molecular identifiers. TCRdb fed the PCR reads into MiXCR, producing one record per CDR3 protein. The sample consists of 200,000 or so distinct CDR3 sequences, approximately 6.8% of them appearing once. Germline assignment: CDR1 KGHDR and CDR2 SFDVKD. Trimming removed 12 bases from V and 4 bases from J, with 20 bases in between. The CDR3 contains 15 residues. The data belong to a study of T-cell reconstitution after alpha-beta-depleted transplantation in children. Study results and caveats: Some patients' high day-60 TCRbeta diversity was traced to surviving recipient T cells and thymic progenitors. Expanded graft clones numbering several hundred reportedly gave rise to alpha-beta T cells about two months after transplant. T-cell counts and diversity at one year following transplant were attributed mainly to newly produced T cells.

The specimen comprised PBMCs, sampled before TCRalphabeta/CD19-depleted stem cell transplant. The clonotype originates from a girl under two years old with combined immunodeficiency, due to receive a stem cell transplant. This sequence joins TRBV24-1 and TRBJ2-2; possible D gene TRBD1, 6 bases. This CDR3 reads CAAQTGTRSTGELFF. The DNA of the CDR3 is TGTGCCGCCCAAACCGGGACAAGGAGCACCGGGGAGCTGTTTTTT.